The 13 T cell receptor beta chains below come from one sample, sequenced in a study of shared clonotypes between healthy human individuals (dated by TCRdb to 2018 to 2021). Receptor libraries were prepared by the immunoSEQ multiplex PCR assay. TCRdb carries this immuneACCESS record with in-frame sequences only. Its versions omit some clonotypes, under half of them owing to an unresolved V gene in the studies checked, with the rest unexplained. Here the sample has about 510,000 clones; almost 97% occur a single time. Under 0.06% of the sample is taken by the ten largest. Sequencing input: naive CD4+ T cells sorted from blood. What the cell subset or site label conveys for this sample: CD45RA+ positively selected. The receptors here all came from a woman in her 30s in good health.

The rearrangement uses TRBV28 and TRBJ1-2; 8 positions match TRBD1. Trimming removed 4 bases from V and 3 bases from J; junction bases left unmatched: 4. The CDR3 runs 14 residues. The germline CDR1 and CDR2 sequences are MDHEN and SYDVKM. In DNA, the CDR3 is TGTGCCAGCAGTTATGACAGGGGTCACTATGGCTACACCTTC. It specifies CASSYDRGHYGYTF.

Concerning this clone: Different DNA sequences within this sample yield the same CDR3. The chain employs TRBV18 and TRBJ2-7; the match to TRBD2 covers 14 bases. J gave up 3 bases and V 6 bases, and 4 bases lay outside the gene matches. From germline, CDR1 is KGHSH and CDR2 LQKENI. CDR3 length equals 15 residues. CDR3 sequence: CASSPGTSGSYEQYF. CDR3 coding DNA: TGTGCCAGCTCGCCCGGGACTAGCGGGAGCTACGAGCAGTACTTC. Together with reference TRBV18 and TRBJ2-7, the CDR3 gives the full variable domain: NAGVMQNPRHLVRRRGQEARLRCSPMKGHSHVYWYRQLPEEGLKFMVYLQKENIIDESGMPKERFSAEFPKEGPSILRIQQVVRGDSAAYFCASSPGTSGSYEQYFGPGTRLTVT.

This chain links TRBV9 with TRBJ1-4, with 8 positions matching TRBD1. Germline-derived CDR1 and CDR2 are SGDLS and YYNGEE. The CDR3 runs to 17 residues. The ends lost 4 bases at V and 3 bases at J; junction bases unmatched: 11. DNA for the CDR3: TGTGCCAGCAGCTTTCAGAACAGGGGGGCGGCTAATGAAAAACTGTTTTTT. Protein: CASSFQNRGAANEKLFF.

This clone was observed once. At the DNA level, this CDR3 is encoded by other sequences in the same sample as well. The V and J genes are TRBV18 and TRBJ1-2, with a possible D match to TRBD1 (5 bases). The V and J ends lost 2 bases and 2 bases respectively, with 6 bases between them. The CDR3 is made up of 13 amino acids. Germline CDR1 and CDR2: KGHSH and LQKENI. CDR3 nucleotide sequence: TGTGCCAGCTCACCAGGGGACAACTATGGCTACACCTTC. This sequence encodes CASSPGDNYGYTF.

The chain employs TRBV5-6 and TRBJ2-4; no clear D. CDR1 is SGHDT and CDR2 is YYEEEE in the germline V gene. The CDR3 extends over 13 amino acids. The germline V and J ends were trimmed by 0 bases and 4 bases, with 5 bases remaining between them. The CDR3 DNA sequence: TGTGCCAGCAGCTTGGCTGGGAAAAACATTCAGTACTTC. It translates to CASSLAGKNIQYF.

The CDR3 loop is CASSLYNSAGGYGYTF. As DNA, the CDR3 is TGTGCCAGCAGCTTGTACAATTCGGCAGGGGGTTATGGCTACACCTTC. This chain uses TRBV5-6 with TRBJ1-2; TRBD1 aligns across 7 bases. This CDR3 comprises 16 residues. Germline V lookup: CDR1 SGHDT, CDR2 YYEEEE. V shed 1 base, J shed 5 bases, and the junction held 11 bases outside the gene matches.

J is TRBJ1-4 and V is TRBV28; no definite D call. CDR1 is MDHEN and CDR2 is SYDVKM in the germline V gene. This CDR3 comprises 12 residues. Trimming left V 8 bases short and J 4 bases short, with 8 bases between. The CDR3 protein is CASAEGNEKLFF. As DNA, the CDR3 is TGTGCCAGCGCCGAGGGTAATGAAAAACTGTTTTTT. Full variable domain (outside the CDR3, taken from reference TRBV28 and TRBJ1-4): DVKVTQSSRYLVKRTGEKVFLECVQDMDHENMFWYRQDPGLGLRLIYFSYDVKMKEKGDIPEGYSVSREKKERFSLILESASTNQTSMYLCASAEGNEKLFFGSGTQLSVL.

The J gene is TRBJ1-1, the V gene TRBV5-1; 10 bases fit TRBD1. This CDR3 is built from 15 residues. Germline loops: CDR1 SGHRS, CDR2 YFSETQ. Germline trimming cut 4 bases from V and 1 base from J; bases unmatched to any gene: 4. The CDR3, as DNA: TGCGCCAGCAGCAACCGGACAGGGGGGAACACTGAAGCTTTCTTT. Residues: CASSNRTGGNTEAFF.

The chain joins TRBV5-1 to TRBJ2-7; unclear D gene. Trimming shortened V by 4 bases and J by 0 bases, and 17 bases separated the two germline ends. The CDR3 has 16 amino acids. Germline CDR1 SGHRS, CDR2 YFSETQ. DNA of the CDR3: TGCGCCAGCAGCGCATCGATTAGTTCGAGCTCCTACGAGCAGTACTTC. Protein sequence: CASSASISSSSYEQYF.

The V gene is TRBV7-9, the J gene TRBJ1-6, with a tentative D call TRBD1 (5 bases). CDR1 is SEHNR, CDR2 FQNEAQ, per germline (reference sequence). Trimming cost V 1 base and J 0 bases, with 7 bases left between them. The CDR3 spans 16 residues. This chain's CDR3 is CASSLGQSSYNSPLHF. The CDR3 DNA reads as TGTGCCAGCAGCTTAGGACAGAGCTCCTATAATTCACCCCTCCACTTT.

This chain joins TRBV28 and TRBJ2-1; D is ambiguous. Germline V gives CDR1 MDHEN, CDR2 SYDVKM. The CDR3 loop spans 13 amino acids. Between the trimmed V and J ends, which lost 3 bases and 7 bases, there was a span of 10 bases. This CDR3 is CASSFRVGNEQFF. The CDR3, as DNA: TGTGCCAGCAGTTTTAGAGTCGGGAATGAGCAGTTCTTC. Full variable domain (outside the CDR3, taken from reference TRBV28 and TRBJ2-1): DVKVTQSSRYLVKRTGEKVFLECVQDMDHENMFWYRQDPGLGLRLIYFSYDVKMKEKGDIPEGYSVSREKKERFSLILESASTNQTSMYLCASSFRVGNEQFFGPGTRLTVL.

V and J are TRBV28 and TRBJ2-3, with TRBD1 matching over 7 bases. The germline CDR1 and CDR2 sequences are MDHEN and SYDVKM. V lost 9 bases, J lost 3 bases, and 9 bases stayed unmatched. The CDR3 length is 14 residues. The DNA of the CDR3 is TGTGCCAGTCACTGGGGACAGACAACAGATACGCAGTATTTT. As protein: CASHWGQTTDTQYF.

This clone was observed a single time. V is TRBV7-2 and J is TRBJ2-3, with 9 bases lining up with TRBD1. Germline V gives CDR1 SGHTA, CDR2 FQGNSA. Trimming cost V 6 bases and J 6 bases; bases outside gene matches: 13. This CDR3 comprises 16 residues. CDR3 protein: CASRLRPGTGRDTQYF. The DNA of the CDR3 is TGTGCCAGCAGGCTTCGCCCCGGGACAGGGAGGGATACGCAGTATTTT.